This T cell receptor beta chain was obtained from a study of CD8 T cells in ankylosing spondylitis. Concerning this clonotype itself: Its target is unknown.

In TCRdb, the 5' RACE reads were re-called with MiXCR into one record per CDR3 protein. The data show approximately 300,000 distinct CDR3 sequences, less than 10% seen once. Study results and caveats: Ankylosing spondylitis blood seemed to carry a telltale TCR beta motif made of eight highly homologous variants.

The CDR3 has 15 amino acids. The V and J ends lost 4 bases and 7 bases respectively, with 15 bases between them. Germline loops: CDR1 SGHRS, CDR2 YFSETQ. The material sequenced was blood, either unsorted or a sorted T cell fraction (not recorded which). The receptor comes from a male donor with ankylosing spondylitis. V and J are TRBV5-1 and TRBJ1-6; tentatively, D is TRBD1 (6 bases). CDR3 protein: CASSQPDRQNSPLHF. DNA of the CDR3: TGCGCCAGCAGCCAACCTGACAGGCAGAATTCACCCCTCCACTTT.